This is a list of T cell receptor beta chains from one sample in a study of blood T cells in healthy people across ages. MiXCR was run by TCRdb on the 5' RACE reads, yielding one entry per CDR3 protein. Of 550,000 to 650,000 distinct CDR3 sequences in the sample, about 27% were seen once. These same records also appear under a second study, on T cells of mothers and their children.

The sample was blood. These TCRs come from a boy aged 2-9 years in good health. Each CDR3 is given with its conserved first and last residue. D genes are given only for firm matches. The size entry is marked missing in some rows and otherwise reads once, few, many or a size class.

j_gene: TRBJ2-1
v_gene: TRBV20-1
abundance: few
d_gene: TRBD2
CDR3aa: CSARTTSGSNEQFF
CDR3nt: TGCAGTGCTAGAACCACGAGCGGGAGTAATGAGCAGTTCTTC

j_gene: TRBJ2-1
v_gene: TRBV12-3/TRBV12-4
abundance: -
d_gene: TRBD2
CDR3aa: CAGSLGLAIGEQFF
CDR3nt: TGTGCCGGCAGTTTGGGACTAGCGATAGGTGAGCAGTTCTTC

j_gene: TRBJ2-1
v_gene: TRBV7-7
abundance: -
d_gene: -
CDR3aa: CASSPATGRDEQFF
CDR3nt: TGTGCCAGCAGCCCCGCCACGGGCCGCGATGAGCAGTTCTTC

j_gene: TRBJ2-1
v_gene: TRBV4-3
abundance: few
d_gene: -
CDR3aa: CASSHALGGNSYNEQFF
CDR3nt: TGCGCCAGCAGCCATGCCCTGGGCGGGAACTCCTACAATGAGCAGTTCTTC

j_gene: TRBJ2-1
v_gene: TRBV5-5
abundance: few
d_gene: TRBD2
CDR3aa: CASSLGGTSVGNEQFF
CDR3nt: TGTGCCAGCAGCTTGGGAGGGACTAGCGTAGGCAATGAGCAGTTCTTC

j_gene: TRBJ2-6
v_gene: TRBV28
abundance: many
d_gene: -
CDR3aa: CASSTGSTTGANVLTF
CDR3nt: TGTGCCAGCAGCACCGGGAGCACTACCGGGGCCAACGTCCTGACTTTC

j_gene: TRBJ1-1
v_gene: TRBV4-1
abundance: -
d_gene: -
CDR3aa: CASSLVKVRSEAFF
CDR3nt: TGCGCCAGCAGCCTCGTTAAGGTTCGTAGTGAAGCTTTCTTT

j_gene: TRBJ1-2
v_gene: TRBV29-1
abundance: few
d_gene: TRBD1
CDR3aa: CSVAPGQGSGGYTF
CDR3nt: TGCAGCGTTGCACCGGGACAGGGGAGCGGTGGCTACACCTTC

j_gene: TRBJ1-1
v_gene: TRBV2
abundance: -
d_gene: -
CDR3aa: CASSEAWGTEAFF
CDR3nt: TGTGCCAGCAGTGAAGCGTGGGGCACTGAAGCTTTCTTT

j_gene: TRBJ2-5
v_gene: TRBV11-1
abundance: -
d_gene: -
CDR3aa: CASSLGTYAGETQYF
CDR3nt: TGTGCCAGCAGCTTGGGTACTTACGCGGGGGAGACCCAGTACTTC

j_gene: TRBJ1-2
v_gene: TRBV20-1
abundance: -
d_gene: -
CDR3aa: CSARVESTYGYTF
CDR3nt: TGCAGTGCTAGAGTTGAGAGTACCTATGGCTACACCTTC

j_gene: TRBJ2-1
v_gene: TRBV29-1
abundance: -
d_gene: TRBD1
CDR3aa: CSVDRVSQFF
CDR3nt: TGCAGCGTGGACAGGGTCTCTCAGTTCTTC

j_gene: TRBJ2-7
v_gene: TRBV11-2
abundance: few
d_gene: -
CDR3aa: CASSLVLRQLAYEQYF
CDR3nt: TGTGCCAGCAGCTTAGTTCTTCGGCAGCTAGCTTACGAGCAGTACTTC

j_gene: TRBJ2-5
v_gene: TRBV7-3
abundance: few
d_gene: -
CDR3aa: CASSQTAGFGETQYF
CDR3nt: TGTGCCAGCAGCCAAACGGCGGGCTTTGGCGAGACCCAGTACTTC

j_gene: TRBJ1-4
v_gene: TRBV3-1
abundance: few
d_gene: -
CDR3aa: CASSRKGGVRLFF
CDR3nt: TGTGCCAGCAGCCGCAAGGGGGGTGTACGACTGTTTTTT

j_gene: TRBJ2-7
v_gene: TRBV20-1
abundance: few
d_gene: TRBD2
CDR3aa: CSARVWRESSYEQYF
CDR3nt: TGCAGTGCTAGAGTTTGGCGGGAGAGCTCCTACGAGCAGTACTTC

j_gene: TRBJ2-7
v_gene: TRBV6-5
abundance: few
d_gene: TRBD2
CDR3aa: CASSYSQVGGSPYEQYF
CDR3nt: TGTGCCAGCAGTTATTCGCAGGTCGGGGGGTCCCCCTACGAGCAGTACTTC

j_gene: TRBJ1-2
v_gene: TRBV6-5
abundance: -
d_gene: -
CDR3aa: CASSSIQGLINDGYTF
CDR3nt: TGTGCCAGCAGTTCCATCCAGGGTTTAATTAATGATGGCTACACCTTC

j_gene: TRBJ1-2
v_gene: TRBV29-1
abundance: -
d_gene: -
CDR3aa: CSVDQLNYGYTF
CDR3nt: TGCAGCGTCGACCAGCTTAACTATGGCTACACCTTC

j_gene: TRBJ2-5
v_gene: TRBV18
abundance: few
d_gene: -
CDR3aa: CASSPGGRIQETQYF
CDR3nt: TGTGCCAGCTCACCGGGGGGAAGGATACAAGAGACCCAGTACTTC

j_gene: TRBJ1-1
v_gene: TRBV4-1
abundance: -
d_gene: -
CDR3aa: CASSQGGALMNTEAFF
CDR3nt: TGCGCCAGCAGCCAGGGGGGGGCCCTAATGAACACTGAAGCTTTCTTT

j_gene: TRBJ2-2
v_gene: TRBV9
abundance: -
d_gene: -
CDR3aa: CASSVASTGELFF
CDR3nt: TGTGCCAGCAGCGTAGCCTCTACCGGGGAGCTGTTTTTT

j_gene: TRBJ2-7
v_gene: TRBV28
abundance: few
d_gene: -
CDR3aa: CASSPPLLVVEQYF
CDR3nt: TGTGCCAGCAGCCCTCCCCTACTAGTAGTCGAGCAGTACTTC

j_gene: TRBJ1-4
v_gene: TRBV3-1
abundance: few
d_gene: TRBD1
CDR3aa: CASSITQGARKKLFF
CDR3nt: TGTGCCAGCAGCATAACACAGGGGGCGCGGAAAAAACTGTTTTTT

j_gene: TRBJ2-7
v_gene: TRBV5-1
abundance: few
d_gene: TRBD2
CDR3aa: CASSLLAGESYEQYF
CDR3nt: TGCGCCAGCAGCTTACTAGCGGGAGAGAGCTACGAGCAGTACTTC

j_gene: TRBJ2-3
v_gene: TRBV7-6
abundance: -
d_gene: -
CDR3aa: CASSLRRGRLDTQYF
CDR3nt: TGTGCCAGCAGCTTAAGGAGGGGGCGATTGGATACGCAGTATTTT

j_gene: TRBJ2-2
v_gene: TRBV5-1
abundance: once
d_gene: -
CDR3aa: CASSLYDTRTGELFF
CDR3nt: TGCGCCAGCAGCTTATACGACACGCGTACCGGGGAGCTGTTTTTT

j_gene: TRBJ1-6
v_gene: TRBV10-3
abundance: -
d_gene: TRBD1
CDR3aa: CAIKRQGNSPLHF
CDR3nt: TGTGCCATCAAAAGACAGGGGAATTCACCCCTCCACTTT

j_gene: TRBJ1-2
v_gene: TRBV18
abundance: few
d_gene: -
CDR3aa: CASSPRGETYGYTF
CDR3nt: TGTGCCAGCTCCCCCCGAGGAGAGACCTATGGCTACACCTTC

j_gene: TRBJ2-3
v_gene: TRBV3-1
abundance: few
d_gene: -
CDR3aa: CASSQGPGDTQYF
CDR3nt: TGTGCCAGCAGCCAAGGGCCCGGAGATACGCAGTATTTT

j_gene: TRBJ1-2
v_gene: TRBV28
abundance: once
d_gene: -
CDR3aa: CASSAQGGYTF
CDR3nt: TGTGCCAGCTCGGCGCAGGGAGGCTACACCTTC

j_gene: TRBJ2-5
v_gene: TRBV4-3
abundance: -
d_gene: -
CDR3aa: CASSQGATQYQETQYF
CDR3nt: TGCGCCAGCAGCCAAGGGGCTACCCAGTACCAAGAGACCCAGTACTTC

j_gene: TRBJ1-1
v_gene: TRBV15
abundance: -
d_gene: TRBD1
CDR3aa: CATATGAMNTEAFF
CDR3nt: TGTGCCACCGCTACAGGGGCAATGAACACTGAAGCTTTCTTT

j_gene: TRBJ2-1
v_gene: TRBV4-3
abundance: few
d_gene: -
CDR3aa: CASRRTLRESSYNEQFF
CDR3nt: TGCGCCAGCAGGCGGACCTTAAGGGAAAGCTCCTACAATGAGCAGTTCTTC

j_gene: TRBJ2-1
v_gene: TRBV6-2/TRBV6-3
abundance: few
d_gene: -
CDR3aa: CASSYIVGGGYNEQFF
CDR3nt: TGTGCCAGCAGTTATATAGTAGGGGGGGGGTACAATGAGCAGTTCTTC

j_gene: TRBJ1-2
v_gene: TRBV3-1
abundance: -
d_gene: TRBD1
CDR3aa: CASSPGQGLYGYTF
CDR3nt: TGTGCCAGCAGCCCGGGACAGGGGCTTTATGGCTACACCTTC

j_gene: TRBJ2-7
v_gene: TRBV15
abundance: -
d_gene: -
CDR3aa: CATSRLSGYEQYF
CDR3nt: TGTGCCACCAGCAGATTGAGCGGCTACGAGCAGTACTTC

j_gene: TRBJ2-5
v_gene: TRBV12-3/TRBV12-4
abundance: -
d_gene: -
CDR3aa: CASGSVETQYF
CDR3nt: TGTGCCAGCGGCTCAGTGGAGACCCAGTACTTC

j_gene: TRBJ2-4
v_gene: TRBV20-1
abundance: -
d_gene: -
CDR3aa: CSGSGLKNIQYF
CDR3nt: TGCAGCGGCAGCGGGCTAAAAAACATTCAGTACTTC

j_gene: TRBJ1-2
v_gene: TRBV6-1
abundance: few
d_gene: -
CDR3aa: CASSESPDGSSWGYTF
CDR3nt: TGTGCCAGCAGTGAATCCCCGGACGGTTCCTCCTGGGGCTACACCTTC

j_gene: TRBJ2-3
v_gene: TRBV5-4
abundance: -
d_gene: TRBD2
CDR3aa: CASRGTSGETDTQYF
CDR3nt: TGTGCCAGCAGAGGGACTAGCGGGGAAACAGATACGCAGTATTTT

j_gene: TRBJ2-7
v_gene: TRBV7-6
abundance: -
d_gene: TRBD1
CDR3aa: CASSLETGGNEQYF
CDR3nt: TGTGCCAGCAGCCTCGAGACAGGGGGGAACGAGCAGTACTTC

j_gene: TRBJ2-6
v_gene: TRBV3-1
abundance: few
d_gene: -
CDR3aa: CASSQSPGEANVLTF
CDR3nt: TGTGCCAGCAGCCAGTCCCCGGGGGAAGCCAACGTCCTGACTTTC

j_gene: TRBJ1-2
v_gene: TRBV2
abundance: few
d_gene: -
CDR3aa: CASTPAGALYGYTF
CDR3nt: TGTGCCAGCACCCCTGCCGGGGCCCTCTATGGCTACACCTTC

j_gene: TRBJ1-2
v_gene: TRBV6-5
abundance: -
d_gene: -
CDR3aa: CASSYRGHGYGYTF
CDR3nt: TGTGCCAGCAGTTATCGCGGACACGGCTATGGCTACACCTTC

j_gene: TRBJ1-2
v_gene: TRBV6-2/TRBV6-3
abundance: few
d_gene: -
CDR3aa: CASSYSVSYGYTF
CDR3nt: TGTGCCAGCAGTTATTCGGTTTCCTATGGCTACACCTTC

j_gene: TRBJ2-5
v_gene: TRBV6-1
abundance: -
d_gene: TRBD2
CDR3aa: CATVVAGQETQYF
CDR3nt: TGTGCCACCGTGGTAGCGGGCCAAGAGACCCAGTACTTC

j_gene: TRBJ2-5
v_gene: TRBV20-1
abundance: -
d_gene: TRBD2
CDR3aa: CSATRLAAPNRQETQYF
CDR3nt: TGCAGTGCTACCCGACTAGCGGCCCCGAACCGCCAAGAGACCCAGTACTTC

j_gene: TRBJ1-4
v_gene: TRBV2
abundance: -
d_gene: TRBD1
CDR3aa: CASSSGQLGTNEKLFF
CDR3nt: TGTGCCAGCAGTTCGGGACAGTTGGGAACTAATGAAAAACTGTTTTTT

j_gene: TRBJ2-3
v_gene: TRBV11-2
abundance: -
d_gene: TRBD1
CDR3aa: CASSGQGQLTDTQYF
CDR3nt: TGTGCCAGCAGCGGCCAGGGACAGCTCACAGATACGCAGTATTTT

j_gene: TRBJ2-2
v_gene: TRBV5-1
abundance: -
d_gene: TRBD1
CDR3aa: CASSLGRDRGQRTGELFF
CDR3nt: TGCGCCAGCAGCTTGGGCCGTGACAGGGGGCAAAGAACCGGGGAGCTGTTTTTT

j_gene: TRBJ2-5
v_gene: TRBV20-1
abundance: few
d_gene: -
CDR3aa: CSASSSQETQYF
CDR3nt: TGCAGTGCTAGTTCCAGTCAAGAGACCCAGTACTTC

j_gene: TRBJ1-1
v_gene: TRBV25-1
abundance: -
d_gene: -
CDR3aa: CASSESWGNRVNPEAFF
CDR3nt: TGTGCCAGCAGTGAATCCTGGGGAAACAGGGTAAACCCTGAAGCTTTCTTT

j_gene: TRBJ1-1
v_gene: TRBV14
abundance: few
d_gene: -
CDR3aa: CASSPPPSKGMNTEAFF
CDR3nt: TGTGCCAGCAGCCCCCCTCCGAGTAAGGGAATGAACACTGAAGCTTTCTTT

j_gene: TRBJ1-1
v_gene: TRBV3-1
abundance: -
d_gene: TRBD1
CDR3aa: CASSQTTGATEAFF
CDR3nt: TGTGCCAGCAGTCAAACGACAGGGGCGACTGAAGCTTTCTTT